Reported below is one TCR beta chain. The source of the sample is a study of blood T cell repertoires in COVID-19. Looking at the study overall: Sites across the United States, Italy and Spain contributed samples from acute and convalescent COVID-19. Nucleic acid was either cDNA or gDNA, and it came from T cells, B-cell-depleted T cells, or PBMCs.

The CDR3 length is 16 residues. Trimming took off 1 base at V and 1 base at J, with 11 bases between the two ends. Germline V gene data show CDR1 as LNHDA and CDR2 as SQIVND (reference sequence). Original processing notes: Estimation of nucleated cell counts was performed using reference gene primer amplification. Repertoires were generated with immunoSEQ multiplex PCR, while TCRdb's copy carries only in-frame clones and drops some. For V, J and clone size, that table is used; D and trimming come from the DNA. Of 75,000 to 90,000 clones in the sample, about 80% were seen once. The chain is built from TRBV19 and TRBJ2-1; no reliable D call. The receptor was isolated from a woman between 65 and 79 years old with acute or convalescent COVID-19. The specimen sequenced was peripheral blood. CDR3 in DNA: TGTGCCAGTAGTATAGCGAGAACGGGTTCCTACAATGAGCAGTTCTTC. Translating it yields CASSIARTGSYNEQFF.